This T cell receptor (beta chain) was recovered during a study of CD4 T cells in relation to SARS-CoV-2 and coronaviruses (dated by TCRdb to the early 2020s). At the level of the whole study: Shared crossreactive spike epitopes were mapped to their HLA restriction using patient-derived lymphoblastoid cell lines. Memory CD4+ T cell crossreactivity between SARS-CoV-2 and common cold coronavirus spike proteins was assessed at the TCR clonotype level in the study. Samples from a few pre-COVID donors and the naive versus memory experiments were sequenced with the Adaptive Biotechnologies TCR-sequencing kit; other data were Illumina-based. For other donors in the study, expansion assays were sequenced with a different, Illumina-based TCR-beta assay.

Sequences SGHTA (CDR1) and FQGTGA (CDR2) are obtained from the germline V gene. V is cut by 2 bases and J by 2 bases, and the space between the germline ends is 10 bases. The CDR3 holds 15 amino acids from the cysteine to the phenylalanine. Just CDR3 DNA is preserved here, 45 bases in frame from base 1. About this clone itself: The target of this receptor is not known. Base quality data are lacking; no much larger clone is found one base away.

On the study overall, not on this receptor specifically: Roughly 65% of donors had memory CD4+ clonotypes that crossrecognized SARS-CoV-2 and at least one common cold coronavirus spike. Small numbers of patients and of tested TCRs were a limitation of the study. Sequencing naive versus memory cells indicated that the assay picks up memory recall responses, not primary responses primed during culture. Crossreactivity analysis centred on spike protein, so crossreactivity against other viral proteins was not assessed. Significantly weaker SARS-CoV-2-driven expansion was shown by crossreactive clones than by monoreactive clones, consistent with antigenic imprinting. Because no donor provided both pre-pandemic and post-infection samples, tracing the source of pre-existing responses was limited.

DNA from uncultured naive and memory CD4+ T cells underwent immunoSEQ TCR-beta sequencing at deep resolution. From the authors' description of their analysis: During preprocessing, nonproductive sequences were discarded, as were any CDR3s that did not begin with C, did not end with F or W, or were shorter than 7 amino acids. Cultured and uncultured naive and memory CD4+ repertoires were searched for CDR3s previously identified as spike- and CEF-reactive. CDR3 homology was quantified as pairwise Levenshtein distance, calculated with the stringdist R package after three terminal residues were trimmed from each end. TCRdb's version of the immuneACCESS table is confined to in-frame rearrangements and falls short of the full clone set. An unresolved V gene accounts for under half of the shortfall where checked; the remainder is of unknown origin. V and J calls and clone size are those listed in that table; D and trimming were worked out from the DNA. Counted in this sample were roughly 60,000 clones; 85% to 95% of them appeared once. The ten largest make up approximately 0.14% of the sample.

CD4+ T cells from unexposed donors were collected before the COVID-19 pandemic (2011-2018). To separate naive from memory CD4+ T cells, cryopreserved PBMCs first underwent CD4 enrichment and then EasySep naive CD4+ T cell enrichment. Leukapheresis product for the unexposed donors was purchased commercially. Ficoll-Paque PLUS gradient centrifugation was used to isolate PBMCs from leukapheresis product or whole blood. The PBMCs went either fresh into the expansion assay or into cryopreservation at -140 degrees C. The QIAamp Micro DNA Kit was used to extract genomic DNA from the CD4+ T cells. The specimen was naive CD4+ T cells from PBMCs. The cell subset or site label, as the study defines it: naive CD4+ T cells isolated by negative enrichment. This receptor was taken from a human donor in good health. The rearranged segments are TRBV7-3 and TRBJ2-1, with TRBD2 tentatively as D gene (6 bases match). The CDR3 here reads CASSLPGRTYNEQFF. The nucleotide sequence is given as TGTGCCAGCAGCTTACCTGGGAGGACCTACAATGAGCAGTTCTTC.